This T cell receptor beta chain comes out of a study of CD8 T cells in ankylosing spondylitis (dated by TCRdb to between 2016 and 2019). About the study as a whole: The study profiled T cell receptor beta repertoires in healthy donors and ankylosing spondylitis patients to find disease-linked TCR variants. In total, the full study cohort was made up of over a hundred healthy donors and approximately 24 ankylosing spondylitis patients. Peripheral blood samples were taken, and synovial fluid was additionally collected from ankylosing spondylitis patients.

Sequencing instrument: Illumina HiSeq 2500. Quantitative 5'-RACE with molecular barcodes was the method used to prepare the TCR beta libraries. The original pipeline was this. Disease-linked TCR variants were identified with a new computational method built on a probabilistic model of VDJ rearrangement. The public reads were reanalyzed by TCRdb: fastp trimming at Q25, MiXCR alignment, in-frame beta chains only. CDR3 protein duplicates are merged, each entry listing the most common genes and DNA. These V and J calls are TCRdb output, not the study's own analysis. This sample lists approximately 240,000 distinct CDR3 sequences; 8% to 11% were detected once. 2.6% of the sample comes from the top ten. The paper's findings and limits, for the study overall: Some motif variants were previously reported in synovial fluid and blood of reactive arthritis patients, suggesting common disease-initiation mechanisms. The disease-linked clones had a CD8+ phenotype and were found at relatively low frequencies in peripheral blood. Blood from ankylosing spondylitis patients appeared to be characterized by a TCR beta motif made up of several highly homologous amino acid variants. The disease-linked clones were reported to be significantly enriched in matched synovial fluid samples from ankylosing spondylitis patients.

A word on this clonotype: Its antigen remains unidentified. One base away lies a much larger clone, so this may be a sequencing read error.

The cysteine opens and the phenylalanine closes a CDR3 of 11 amino acids. Just CDR3 DNA is preserved here, 33 bases in frame from base 1. CDR1 and CDR2 are read off the germline V gene as SGHRS and YFSETQ. Input material: blood, either unsorted or a sorted T cell fraction (not recorded which). Recombination linked TRBV5-1 to TRBJ2-7; the D segment cannot be called with confidence. The clonotype comes from a male donor with ankylosing spondylitis or in good health (not recorded which). The CDR3 sequence is CTSSLENEQYF. The bases are TGCACCAGCAGCTTGGAAAACGAGCAGTACTTC.